A single sample gave rise to the 25 T cell receptor beta chains below, sequenced in a study of cytomegalovirus exposure and HLA in healthy donors. A multiplex PCR was run with 60 Vbeta primers and 13 Jbeta primers. Libraries were prepared by immunoSEQ multiplex PCR; TCRdb keeps only in-frame clonotypes and omits some of them. The data show some 120,000 clones, with 70% to 75% seen just once and around 1.5% held by the top ten. Specimen: PBMCs. Every receptor here comes from a woman in her late teens or twenties in good health and CMV-seronegative.

The chain has TRBV5-1 and TRBJ1-2; D perhaps matches TRBD1 (6 bases). This CDR3 spans 12 amino acids. CDR1 and CDR2 (germline): SGHRS, YFSETQ. V dropped 3 bases and J dropped 8 bases, with 11 bases sitting between them. The CDR3 is CASSSTGTGYTF. Written as DNA, the CDR3 is TGCGCCAGCAGCTCTACAGGGACCGGCTACACCTTC. Based on the CDR3 plus reference TRBV5-1 and TRBJ1-2, the full variable domain is KAGVTQTPRYLIKTRGQQVTLSCSPISGHRSVSWYQQTPGQGLQFLFEYFSETQRNKGNFPGRFSGRQFSNSRSEMNVSTLELGDSALYLCASSSTGTGYTFGSGTRLTVV.

This chain connects TRBV10-3 to TRBJ2-3, with 11 bases aligning to TRBD2. V shed 3 bases, J shed 4 bases, and the junction held 9 bases outside the gene matches. The germline gives CDR1 ENHRY, CDR2 SYGVKD. CDR3 size: 17 residues. CDR3 amino acids: CAISDSTSGGVADTQYF. As DNA, the CDR3 is TGTGCCATCAGTGACTCTACTAGCGGGGGAGTCGCAGATACGCAGTATTTT.

The gene calls are TRBV5-6 and TRBJ2-7, with D perhaps matching TRBD1 (6 bases). In germline, CDR1 is SGHDT, CDR2 YYEEEE. CDR3 size: 14 residues. Trimming shortened V by 4 bases and J by 4 bases, and 15 bases separated the two germline ends. This CDR3 is CASSGTGFGYEQYF. As DNA, the CDR3 is TGTGCCAGCAGCGGAACAGGGTTTGGGTACGAGCAGTACTTC.

This rearrangement joins TRBV7-8 to TRBJ1-3; 9 positions agree with TRBD1. The CDR3 spans 15 residues. Trimming removed 3 bases from V and 4 bases from J; junction bases left unmatched: 4. CDR1 and CDR2 (germline): SGHVS, FQNEAQ. The CDR3 here is CASSLGTGHGNTIYF. The CDR3 DNA follows: TGTGCCAGCAGCTTGGGGACAGGGCACGGAAACACCATATATTTT.

The chain is built from TRBV6-5 and TRBJ2-7; D unresolved. Germline V gives CDR1 MNHEY, CDR2 SVGAGI. The CDR3 is made up of 11 amino acids. Trimming shortened V by 6 bases and J by 2 bases, and 5 bases separated the two germline ends. CDR3 coding DNA: TGTGCCAGCAGCTCTCCCTACGAGCAGTACTTC. Translating it yields CASSSPYEQYF.

This chain links TRBV7-3 with TRBJ1-1; TRBD1 matches 7 bases. This CDR3 has 13 residues. V was clipped by 5 bases and J by 8 bases; unmatched bases: 8. The germline V gene has CDR1 SGHTA and CDR2 FQGTGA. CDR3 residues: CASSPTGTAEAFF. The DNA of the CDR3 is TGTGCCAGCAGCCCAACAGGGACAGCAGAAGCTTTCTTT.

The CDR3 nucleotides read TGTGCCAGCAGTCCAACAGGCCGGGACAGATATTATTCACCCCTCCACTTT. This sequence encodes CASSPTGRDRYYSPLHF. This chain connects TRBV28 to TRBJ1-6; TRBD1 matches at 7 bases. The junction had 15 bases not matched to a gene; V was cut back by 5 bases and J by 8 bases. The CDR3 is made up of 17 amino acids. Germline V lookup: CDR1 MDHEN, CDR2 SYDVKM.

V is TRBV5-1 and J is TRBJ1-2, with TRBD1 matching over 9 bases. Germline-derived CDR1 and CDR2 are SGHRS and YFSETQ. The CDR3 length is 16 residues. V lost 0 bases to trimming and J lost 4 bases; unmatched junction nucleotides: 7. CDR3 loop: CASSLEQGARLYGYTF. As DNA, the CDR3 is TGCGCCAGCAGCTTGGAACAGGGGGCGCGTCTCTATGGCTACACCTTC.

V gene TRBV9 combines with J gene TRBJ1-5; D is unclear. Germline V gives CDR1 SGDLS, CDR2 YYNGEE. This CDR3 contains 14 residues. V lost 0 bases and J 5 bases, leaving 9 bases between the germline ends. The DNA of the CDR3 is TGTGCCAGCAGCGTAGGGTCAGATTATCAGCCCCAGCATTTT. Encoded protein: CASSVGSDYQPQHF. Full variable domain (remainder filled in from reference TRBV9 and TRBJ1-5): DSGVTQTPKHLITATGQRVTLRCSPRSGDLSVYWYQQSLDQGLQFLIQYYNGEERAKGNILERFSAQQFPDLHSELNLSSLELGDSALYFCASSVGSDYQPQHFGDGTRLSIL.

This chain links TRBV5-3 with TRBJ2-3; 10 bases are a match to TRBD2. TRBV5-3 is an open reading frame, and its role is uncertain. V shed 2 bases and J 6 bases; nucleotides not matched to a gene: 9. This CDR3 has 16 amino acids. CDR3: CARSFLAGVSRDTQYF. As DNA, the CDR3 is TGTGCCAGAAGCTTTCTAGCGGGGGTTTCGCGGGATACGCAGTATTTT.

The rearrangement links TRBV7-6 to TRBJ2-2, with D uncertain. Germline V gene lookup returns CDR1 SGHVS and CDR2 FNYEAQ. The CDR3 extends over 11 amino acids. V was pared by 6 bases and J by 8 bases, with 7 bases between. Written as DNA, the CDR3 is TGTGCCAGCAGGGCCCCTGGGGAGCTGTTTTTT. Translating gives CASRAPGELFF.

This chain uses TRBV2 with TRBJ1-1; 7 bases align to TRBD1. V lost 4 bases, J lost 8 bases, and 4 bases stayed unmatched. The CDR3 spans 12 residues. CDR1 and CDR2 from the germline V gene are SNHLY and FYNNEI. The CDR3 region has the DNA TGTGCCAGCAGTGTCATGGACAGGGAAGCTTTCTTT. Translated, it gives CASSVMDREAFF.

The chain joins TRBV15 to TRBJ1-2; D is undetermined. This CDR3 has 12 amino acids. The V gene's germline CDR1 is LNHNV and CDR2 YYDKDF (reference sequence). V dropped 1 base and J dropped 8 bases, with 8 bases sitting between them. DNA of the CDR3: TGTGCCACCAGCAGAGGAGAGGCAGGCTACACCTTC. Protein: CATSRGEAGYTF.

In this sample, this clone turned up a few times. The CDR3: CASSQGQGGANVLTF. Written as DNA, the CDR3 is TGTGCCAGCAGCCAAGGACAGGGTGGGGCCAACGTCCTGACTTTC. The rearrangement uses TRBV4-2 and TRBJ2-6; 7 bases map to TRBD1. The CDR3 is made up of 15 amino acids. The V segment lost 1 base and the J segment 3 bases; nucleotides outside the gene matches: 0. The germline gives CDR1 LGHNA, CDR2 YNFKEQ.

The J gene is TRBJ2-3, the V gene TRBV9, with D possibly TRBD1 on 6 matching bases. CDR3 size: 12 residues. CDR1 and CDR2 from the germline V gene are SGDLS and YYNGEE. V lost 6 bases and J lost 3, with 8 bases in between. CDR3 nucleotide sequence: TGTGCCAGCACCCAGGGGACAGATACGCAGTATTTT. Translated, it gives CASTQGTDTQYF.

J is TRBJ2-7 and V is TRBV10-3, with TRBD1 matching 7 bases. The V gene end was trimmed by 5 bases and the J gene end by 3 bases; junction bases not matched to a gene: 10. CDR3 size: 15 residues. The V gene's germline CDR1 is ENHRY and CDR2 SYGVKD. This CDR3 reads CAISPGGTPHYEQYF. For the CDR3, the DNA is TGTGCCATCAGTCCAGGGGGTACCCCCCACTACGAGCAGTACTTC.

The chain recombines TRBV2 with TRBJ2-1; 12 bases fit TRBD2. The CDR3 runs 15 residues. Germline CDR1 and CDR2: SNHLY and FYNNEI. With V trimmed by 6 bases and J by 4 bases, 4 bases remained unmatched. The CDR3 DNA is TGTGCCAGCAGAGACGGACTAGCGGGGTACAATGAGCAGTTCTTC. Protein: CASRDGLAGYNEQFF.

CDR3 sequence: CASSQWEGMNTEAFF. The CDR3 coding sequence is TGCGCCAGCAGCCAATGGGAGGGAATGAACACTGAAGCTTTCTTT. The chain is built from TRBV4-1 and TRBJ1-1; D ambiguous. V shed 2 bases and J shed 0 bases, with 10 bases lying between them. In germline, CDR1 is MGHRA, CDR2 YSYEKL. The CDR3 extends over 15 amino acids.

In DNA form, the CDR3 reads TGTGCTAGTGGTTTACGGACAGGGACCACTAATGAAAAACTGTTTTTT. Protein: CASGLRTGTTNEKLFF. The chain joins TRBV12-5 to TRBJ1-4, with 8 bases aligning to TRBD1. The CDR3 sequence is 16 residues long. Germline V gene data show CDR1 as LGHNT and CDR2 as FRNRAP. With V trimmed by 3 bases and J by 2 bases, 5 bases remained unmatched.

The chain recombines TRBV6-6 with TRBJ1-1; D ambiguous. Trimming removed 2 bases from V and 1 base from J, with 14 bases in between. CDR1 and CDR2 (germline): MNHNY, SVGAGI (reference sequence). The CDR3 consists of 16 residues. CDR3 sequence (DNA): TGTGCCAGCAGTTACGCGGGGTCGCGAAGGAACACTGAAGCTTTCTTT. Translation gives CASSYAGSRRNTEAFF.

This clone occurred a few times. The chain couples TRBV7-9 to TRBJ1-1; the D gene is possibly TRBD1 (6 bases). V was clipped by 8 bases and J by 5 bases, with 24 bases between them. The CDR3 extends over 16 amino acids. Germline CDR1 is SEHNR and CDR2 is FQNEAQ (reference sequence). CDR3 loop: CASGSGTQGRRTEAFF. CDR3 coding DNA: TGTGCCAGCGGTTCCGGGACACAGGGCCGGCGGACTGAAGCTTTCTTT.

The rearrangement uses TRBV2 and TRBJ1-4, with 7 bases identical to TRBD1. Trimming took 6 bases from V and 10 from J; bases not matched to a gene: 8. The CDR3 length is 13 residues. Germline lookup yields CDR1 SNHLY and CDR2 FYNNEI. The CDR3 spells CASSADRVGKLFF. The CDR3 nucleotides are TGTGCCAGCAGCGCCGACAGGGTTGGAAAACTGTTTTTT.

This chain links TRBV6-1 with TRBJ1-4, with D perhaps TRBD1 (5 bases). The CDR3 is made up of 15 amino acids. The germline V gene has CDR1 MNHNS and CDR2 SASEGT. V lost 1 base and J 8 bases, leaving 14 bases between the germline ends. The CDR3 is CASSEVGGLREKLFF. The DNA for the CDR3 is TGTGCCAGCAGTGAAGTCGGGGGTTTGAGGGAAAAACTGTTTTTT.

V is TRBV28 and J is TRBJ2-3, with D maybe TRBD1 (6 bases). Germline V gene data show CDR1 as MDHEN and CDR2 as SYDVKM. The CDR3 extends over 14 amino acids. Trimming removed 4 bases at V and 4 bases at J, with 12 bases between. CDR3 region: CASSSHSGADTQYF. CDR3 nucleotide sequence: TGTGCCAGCAGTTCCCACTCAGGGGCAGATACGCAGTATTTT.

This chain links TRBV9 with TRBJ2-1; TRBD1 agrees at 7 bases. Germline V gene lookup returns CDR1 SGDLS and CDR2 YYNGEE. This CDR3 spans 16 amino acids. V lost 0 bases and J lost 3; bases outside the gene matches: 6. The CDR3 sequence is CASSVGGDSVYNEQFF. In DNA form, the CDR3 reads TGTGCCAGCAGCGTAGGAGGGGACAGTGTCTACAATGAGCAGTTCTTC.